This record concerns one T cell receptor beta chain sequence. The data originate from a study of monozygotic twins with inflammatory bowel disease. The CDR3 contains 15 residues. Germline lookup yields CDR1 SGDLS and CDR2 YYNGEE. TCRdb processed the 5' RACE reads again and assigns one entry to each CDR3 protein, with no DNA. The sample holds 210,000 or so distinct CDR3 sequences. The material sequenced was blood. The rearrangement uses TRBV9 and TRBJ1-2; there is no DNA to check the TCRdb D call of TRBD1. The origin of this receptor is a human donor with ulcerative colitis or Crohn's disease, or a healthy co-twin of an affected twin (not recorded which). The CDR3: CASSGSSGGIYGYTF.